This T cell receptor beta chain was recovered during a study of graft-versus-host responses after intestinal transplantation (dated by TCRdb to 2020 to 2022). About the study as a whole: The transplants that recipients received were multivisceral, liver-intestinal, or isolated intestinal. Every recipient was given anti-thymocyte globulin induction, followed by 3 to 4 years of maintenance tacrolimus and steroids. After intestinal transplantation, graft-versus-host and host-versus-graft alloreactive T cell clones in the graft, circulation and bone marrow were tracked using bulk TCR-beta CDR3 sequencing. Alloreactive clones were identified by sequencing pre-transplant mixed lymphocyte reaction products and comparing these products with unstimulated pre-transplant donor and recipient T cells. The cohort enrolled about two dozen intestinal transplant recipients, one of whom was a retransplant, and 3 patients without pretransplant specimens were excluded. A peak of at least 4% donor T cells among recipient peripheral blood mononuclear cells was the definition used for donor T cell macrochimerism. Rather than going through the commercial service, samples from a few later patients were sequenced in-house on an Illumina MiSeq and processed with MiXCR.

The cysteine opens and the phenylalanine closes a CDR3 of 14 amino acids. CDR3 DNA only is kept here, 42 bases in frame from base 1. V trim: 5 bases; J trim: 6 bases; unmatched bases: 9. The germline V gene (reference sequence) specifies PRHDT as CDR1 and FYEKMQ as CDR2. General conclusions and limits of the study: Early after transplant, declines in HvG clones were associated with peak levels of circulating GvH clones. In patients with donor T cell macrochimerism, the allografts had high GvH to HvG T cell clonal ratios. The relatively low number and heterogeneity of intestinal transplant patients limited the conclusions. GvH clones were detected in recipient bone marrow, and some appeared earlier in ileal mucosa or blood, consistent with an intestinal mucosal origin.

The sample's time point label, in plain terms: cells obtained before transplantation from donor or recipient. CD3+CD4+ and CD3+CD8+ populations were FACS-sorted from unstimulated pre-transplant donor and recipient cells taken from spleen or lymph nodes. Comment on this clone: This clone's antigen is unknown. Qualities for individual bases were not recorded, and no much larger clone is one base off.

The library was obtained by the immunoSEQ multiplex PCR assay. For most patients, genomic DNA was isolated with the Qiagen DNeasy Blood and Tissue Kit and shipped frozen to Adaptive Biotechnologies for TCR sequencing. High-throughput TCR-beta CDR3 sequencing of genomic DNA from most patients was performed by Adaptive Biotechnologies. On the study's bioinformatics: TCR sequencing data were retrieved from Adaptive's ImmunoSEQ software for 18 patients, whereas a few other patients were processed with MiXCR and VDJtools. To correct CD4 versus CD8 sorting errors, any sequence found in both subsets at a frequency ratio below 5:1 was removed. Because the origin of CDR3 nucleotide sequences shared between donor and recipient could not be assigned, those sequences were removed. Alloreactive clones required at least 2-fold expansion over unstimulated cells and minimum CFSE-low frequency of 0.002% (template counts) or 0.001% (read counts). Mappable clones were those detected in sequenced pre-transplant spleen, lymph node, or MLR CFSE-low populations of the donor or recipient. The cumulative frequency of alloreactive clones was calculated as a percentage of all sequences, weighted by copy number. The table was pulled from immuneACCESS by TCRdb, which kept in-frame rearrangements only. Such tables lose some clones; where checked, under half of the loss comes from unresolved V genes, and the rest has no known cause. That table furnishes V, J and clone size, whereas the DNA furnished D and trimming. The sample table records tens of thousands of clones; about 93% of these occur just once. The ten largest clones capture about 2% of the sample.

The receptor comes from a human donor who received an intestinal transplant. The sample was unstimulated CD8+ T cells sorted from spleen or lymph node cells, taken before intestinal transplant. This chain is built from TRBV13 and TRBJ1-1; TRBD1 matches 7 bases in the middle. The CDR3 reads as follows: CASSPRTGGAEAFF. In nucleotides, the sequence is TGTGCCAGCAGCCCTCGGACAGGAGGGGCTGAAGCTTTCTTT. Here the CDR3 is joined to the reference TRBV13 and TRBJ1-1 genes, and the full variable domain is: AAGVIQSPRHLIKEKRETATLKCYPIPRHDTVYWYQQGPGQDPQFLISFYEKMQSDKGSIPDRFSAQQFSDYHSELNMSSLELGDSALYFCASSPRTGGAEAFFGQGTRLTVV.